This T cell receptor (beta chain) was recorded in a study of spatial heterogeneity in lung cancer. Study results and limitations: At resection, ubiquitous expanded tumor TCRs appeared in blood more than at follow-up.

Comment on this clonotype: Its antigen is unknown.

As for time point: sample taken at primary tumor resection. The authors sequenced whole RNA from tumor, nontumor lung or frozen PBMC without sorting. The donors, more than 55 patients with untreated early-stage non-small cell lung cancer, provided the samples. TCRdb fed the 5' RACE reads into MiXCR, producing one record per CDR3 protein. The table shows some 40,000 distinct CDR3 sequences, with around 5% occurring only once. V was trimmed by 1 base and J by 4 bases, leaving 10 bases between them. CDR1 and CDR2 (germline): KGHSY, FQNENV. The CDR3 spans 14 residues. Sequenced here: PBMCs, sampled at surgery. This receptor was identified in a female donor with early-stage non-small cell lung cancer. The rearrangement joins TRBV16 to TRBJ1-2; D uncertain. For the CDR3, the DNA is TGTGCCAGCAGCCAATTTCAGGACCCCTATGGCTACACCTTC. Its protein is CASSQFQDPYGYTF.